The sequence of this TCR beta chain was determined in a study of molecular identifiers for immune sequencing clone quantification. From germline, CDR1 is LGHDT and CDR2 YNNKEL (reference sequence). Losses at the gene ends were 3 bases for V and 8 bases for J; bases not matched to a gene: 7. The CDR3 sequence is 14 residues long. Broader study findings: Shared barcodes on identical TCR molecules could underestimate the sizes of highly expanded clones. Clones above 20 RNA copies contained over 98% of effector molecules but under 1% of naive ones.

Preparation of the bulk TCR libraries relied on previously described methods and listed TCR primers. TCRdb re-called the PCR reads with MiXCR, one entry per CDR3 protein. The profile shows over 600,000 distinct CDR3 sequences, about 20% of them singletons. This clonotype has a count of ten or more. Antigen unknown. This TCR came from a human donor in good health. Some libraries in this study had Jurkat cell RNA spiked in. The chain has TRBV3-1 and TRBJ1-3, with TRBD1 matching over 7 bases. Sequencing input: naive CD8+ T cells from blood, with Jurkat cell RNA spiked in. Described subset: FACS-sorted CD8+CD4-CCR7+CD45RA+ naive T cells. The CDR3 protein is CASSHGTVLDTIYF. The DNA of the CDR3 is TGTGCCAGCAGCCACGGGACAGTCCTAGACACCATATATTTT.